These 10 T cell receptor beta chains share one sample of origin, sequenced in a study of blood T cell repertoires in COVID-19. Libraries were prepared by immunoSEQ multiplex PCR; TCRdb keeps only in-frame clonotypes and omits some of them. The table lists 300,000 to 350,000 clones, around nine tenths of them singletons. Sequencing input: PBMCs or T cells enriched from blood (not recorded which). These receptors originate from a man younger than 45 who had recovered from COVID-19.

The chain's CDR3 is CASSGTLGGGTQYF. For the CDR3, the DNA is TGTGCCAGCAGCGGGACACTGGGAGGGGGGACCCAGTACTTC. The chain employs TRBV9 and TRBJ2-5, with D maybe TRBD2 (7 bases). Germline assignment: CDR1 SGDLS and CDR2 YYNGEE. Trimming pared 3 bases from V and 7 bases from J, leaving 16 bases between. The CDR3 consists of 14 residues. Variable domain in full (rest from reference TRBV9 and TRBJ2-5): DSGVTQTPKHLITATGQRVTLRCSPRSGDLSVYWYQQSLDQGLQFLIQYYNGEERAKGNILERFSAQQFPDLHSELNLSSLELGDSALYFCASSGTLGGGTQYFGPGTRLLVL.

This clone was observed a few times. The chain employs TRBV5-1 and TRBJ2-7; unclear D gene. V lost 0 bases, J lost 3 bases, and 10 bases lay in between. The length of the CDR3 is 14 residues. CDR1 is SGHRS and CDR2 is YFSETQ in the germline V gene. The DNA of the CDR3 is TGCGCCAGCAGCTTGGTTGCCAGGAACTACGAGCAGTACTTC. Its protein is CASSLVARNYEQYF.

The rearrangement links TRBV10-2 to TRBJ2-2; the D is unclear. Germline V gene sequence: CDR1 WSHSY, CDR2 SAAADI. The CDR3 length is 13 residues. Trimming stripped 10 bases from V and 3 bases from J, with 12 bases between. The CDR3: CATPLPDTGELFF. In DNA form, the CDR3 reads TGCGCCACGCCCCTACCCGACACCGGGGAGCTGTTTTTT.

The rearrangement joins TRBV5-6 to TRBJ1-3; possibly TRBD1 for D (6 bases). V dropped 2 bases and J dropped 0 bases, with 12 bases sitting between them. The CDR3 loop spans 16 amino acids. Germline loops: CDR1 SGHDT, CDR2 YYEEEE. The DNA for the CDR3 is TGTGCCAGCAGCTTTCGGGGGGCCAACTCTGGAAACACCATATATTTT. Translation: CASSFRGANSGNTIYF.

The chain joins TRBV5-1 to TRBJ2-5; TRBD1 might be the D (6 bases). Germline lookup yields CDR1 SGHRS and CDR2 YFSETQ. V was pared by 0 bases and J by 5 bases, with 11 bases between. This CDR3 region has 14 residues. The CDR3 nucleotides read TGCGCCAGCAGCTTGGACTGGGGGCGGGAGACCCAGTACTTC. As protein: CASSLDWGRETQYF.

The chain carries TRBV12-3 or TRBV12-4 and TRBJ1-2, with a possible D match to TRBD1 (5 bases). V lost 6 bases and J lost 4, with 12 bases in between. The length of the CDR3 is 13 residues. CDR3 sequence: CASSKTGGYGYTF. In DNA form, the CDR3 reads TGTGCCAGCAGCAAAACAGGCGGCTATGGCTACACCTTC.

This chain uses TRBV7-9 with TRBJ2-7, with TRBD1 matching 9 bases. The V gene end was trimmed by 2 bases and the J gene end by 2 bases; junction bases not matched to a gene: 4. This CDR3 contains 15 residues. CDR1 and CDR2 from the germline V gene are SEHNR and FQNEAQ (reference sequence). The CDR3 DNA follows: TGTGCCAGCAGCTTATTGGGACAGGGTCCCTACGAGCAGTACTTC. This encodes CASSLLGQGPYEQYF.

The gene calls are TRBV9 and TRBJ2-3; D remains ambiguous. This CDR3 has 14 amino acids. Looked up from germline, CDR1 is SGDLS and CDR2 is YYNGEE. The V and J ends lost 5 bases and 2 bases respectively, with 12 bases between them. The CDR3 bases are TGTGCCAGCAGATCAGGCCTATTCACAGATACGCAGTATTTT. Translating gives CASRSGLFTDTQYF. Full variable domain (rest looked up from reference TRBV9 and TRBJ2-3): DSGVTQTPKHLITATGQRVTLRCSPRSGDLSVYWYQQSLDQGLQFLIQYYNGEERAKGNILERFSAQQFPDLHSELNLSSLELGDSALYFCASRSGLFTDTQYFGPGTRLTVL.

The chain's CDR3 is CAISSGTGGGETQYF. In DNA, the CDR3 is TGTGCCATCAGTTCCGGGACAGGGGGCGGGGAGACCCAGTACTTC. The V and J genes are TRBV10-3 and TRBJ2-5, with TRBD1 matching over 12 bases. The CDR3 loop spans 15 amino acids. Germline-derived CDR1 and CDR2 are ENHRY and SYGVKD. The J segment lost 5 bases and the V segment lost 5 bases, leaving 6 bases of the junction unmatched.

The chain uses TRBV5-3 and TRBJ1-2; D is perhaps TRBD1 (6 bases). TRBV5-3 is known as an ORF, though its function is uncertain. The CDR3 spans 17 residues. V shed 4 bases and J shed 3 bases, with 22 bases lying between them. Written as DNA, the CDR3 is TGTGCCAGAAGCCCTTTAGGGACACCCCGAGGATACTATGGCTACACCTTC. It encodes CARSPLGTPRGYYGYTF.